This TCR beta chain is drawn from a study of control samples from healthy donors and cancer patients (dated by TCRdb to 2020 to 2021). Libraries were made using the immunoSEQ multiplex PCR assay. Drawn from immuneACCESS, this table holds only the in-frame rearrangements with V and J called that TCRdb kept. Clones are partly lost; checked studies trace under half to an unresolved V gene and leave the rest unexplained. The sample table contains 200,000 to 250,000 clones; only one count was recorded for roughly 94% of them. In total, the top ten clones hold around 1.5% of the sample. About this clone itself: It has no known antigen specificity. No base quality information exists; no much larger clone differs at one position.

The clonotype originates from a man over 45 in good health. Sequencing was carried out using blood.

The CDR3 protein is CASIQQGSKTQHF. The DNA sequence is as follows: TGTGCCAGTATTCAACAGGGGAGCAAGACCCAGCATTTT. This sequence uses TRBV19 and TRBJ1-5; TRBD1 aligns with 7 central bases. The germline V gene (reference sequence) sets CDR1 to LNHDA and CDR2 to SQIVND. The CDR3 contains 13 residues, cysteine and phenylalanine counted. CDR3 DNA only is kept here, 39 bases in frame from base 1. Clipping removes 7 bases from V and 11 bases from J, with 11 as the unmatched junction base count.